The source of this TCR beta chain is a study of T-cell reconstitution after alpha-beta-depleted transplantation in children. This CDR3 has 20 residues. V lost 1 base, J lost 1 base, and 23 bases lay in between. The TCRbeta library incorporated unique molecular identifiers. MiXCR, applied by TCRdb to the PCR reads, yields one record per CDR3 protein. The sample has 300,000 to 400,000 distinct CDR3 sequences, roughly 15% seen once. At least ten counts were recorded for this clonotype. The chain carries TRBV12-3 or TRBV12-4 and TRBJ1-5, with D tentatively TRBD1 (5 bases). The specimen was PBMCs, mostly from graft donor cells, collected 360 days after TCRalphabeta/CD19-depleted stem cell transplant. The receptor comes from a male patient between 2 and 10 years old who had a stem cell transplant for acute lymphoblastic leukemia, so the T cells may come from the graft donor. DNA of the CDR3: TGTGCCAGCAGTTTAGGTGTGTCAGCGGCCAAGGGGAAAAGCAATCAGCCCCAGCATTTT. Translation gives CASSLGVSAAKGKSNQPQHF.